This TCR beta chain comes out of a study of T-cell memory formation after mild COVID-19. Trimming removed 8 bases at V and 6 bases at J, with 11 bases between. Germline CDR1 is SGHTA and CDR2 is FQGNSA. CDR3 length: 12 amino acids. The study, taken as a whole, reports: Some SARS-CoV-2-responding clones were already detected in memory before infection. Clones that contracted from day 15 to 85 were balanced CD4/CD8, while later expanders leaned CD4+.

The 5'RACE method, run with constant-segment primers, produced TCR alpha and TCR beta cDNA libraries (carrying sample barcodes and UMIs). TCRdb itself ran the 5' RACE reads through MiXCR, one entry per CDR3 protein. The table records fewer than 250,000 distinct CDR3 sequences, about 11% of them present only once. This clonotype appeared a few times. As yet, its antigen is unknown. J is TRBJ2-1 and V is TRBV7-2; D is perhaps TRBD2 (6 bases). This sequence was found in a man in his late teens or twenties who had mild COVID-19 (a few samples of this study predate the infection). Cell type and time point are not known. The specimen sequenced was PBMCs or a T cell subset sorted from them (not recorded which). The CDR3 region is CASLGGSNEQFF. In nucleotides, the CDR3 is TGTGCCAGCCTGGGAGGATCCAATGAGCAGTTCTTC.